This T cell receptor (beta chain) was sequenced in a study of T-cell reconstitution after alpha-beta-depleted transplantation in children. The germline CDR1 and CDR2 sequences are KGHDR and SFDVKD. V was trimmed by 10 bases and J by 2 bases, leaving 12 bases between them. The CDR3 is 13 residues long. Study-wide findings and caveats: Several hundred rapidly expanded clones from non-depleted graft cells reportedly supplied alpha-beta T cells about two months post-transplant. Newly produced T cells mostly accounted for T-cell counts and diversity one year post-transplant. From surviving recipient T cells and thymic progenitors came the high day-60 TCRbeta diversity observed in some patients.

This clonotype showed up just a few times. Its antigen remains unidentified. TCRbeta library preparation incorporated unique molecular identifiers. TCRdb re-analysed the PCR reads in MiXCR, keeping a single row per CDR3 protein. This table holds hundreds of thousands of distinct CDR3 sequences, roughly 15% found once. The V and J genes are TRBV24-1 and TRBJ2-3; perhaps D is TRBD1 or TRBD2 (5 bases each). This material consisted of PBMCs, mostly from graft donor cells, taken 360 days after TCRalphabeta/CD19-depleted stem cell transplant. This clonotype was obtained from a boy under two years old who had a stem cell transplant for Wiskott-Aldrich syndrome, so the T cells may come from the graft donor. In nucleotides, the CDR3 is TGTGCCACGAGGCTGGGACCCACAGATACGCAGTATTTT. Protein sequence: CATRLGPTDTQYF.